This T cell receptor (beta chain) came from a study of OX40 agonist ivuxolimab in advanced cancers. Details on this clone: The antigen is undetermined.

Data came from immunoSEQ multiplex PCR; TCRdb stores just in-frame clones and leaves some out. The sample shows about 51,000 clones, 60% to 80% of them seen only once. General study findings and limits: Undetermined was the antigen specificity of the expanded peripheral T cells. Nonresponders, in some cases, also had low normalized T-cell clonal expansion.

Source: CD4+ or CD8+ T cells sorted from blood, taken in a trial of the OX40 agonist ivuxolimab. This TCR was sampled from an adult with an advanced solid tumor such as melanoma, head and neck, liver or kidney cancer.

As DNA, the CDR3 is TGTGCCAGTAGGGACCGAGCGGGAGGCAACACAGATACGCAGTATTTT. It codes for CASRDRAGGNTDTQYF. The chain combines TRBV19 with TRBJ2-3, with TRBD2 identical over 9 bases. CDR1 is LNHDA and CDR2 is SQIVND in the germline V gene (reference sequence). The CDR3 spans 16 residues. V trimming: 6 bases; J trimming: 2 bases; junction bases outside the gene matches: 9.